A single sample gave rise to the 26 T cell receptor beta chains below, sequenced in a study of control samples from healthy donors and cancer patients. TCRdb keeps only in-frame clones here, not all; method: immunoSEQ multiplex PCR. The sample includes approximately 120,000 clones, 80% to 95% of them seen just once. Sequenced material: PBMCs. These receptors were collected from a man older than 75 with head and neck cancer.

The chain carries TRBV7-8 and TRBJ2-7, with D uncertain. The germline V and J ends were trimmed by 2 bases and 1 base, with 9 bases remaining between them. The length of the CDR3 is 14 residues. CDR1 is SGHVS and CDR2 is FQNEAQ in the germline V gene. The CDR3: CASSLNSRSYEQYF. CDR3 bases: TGTGCCAGCAGCTTAAACAGTCGGTCCTACGAGCAGTACTTC.

The chain carries TRBV2 and TRBJ2-2; perhaps TRBD1 as D (5 bases). Germline-derived CDR1 and CDR2 are SNHLY and FYNNEI. Between the trimmed V and J ends, which lost 10 bases and 1 base, there was a span of 10 bases. The CDR3 covers 13 residues. Written as DNA, the CDR3 is TGTGCCATTATGACAGTGAACACCGGGGAGCTGTTTTTT. Translated: CAIMTVNTGELFF.

CDR3 DNA sequence: TGTGCCAGTAGTATCAGTGGAGATACGCAGTATTTT. It specifies CASSISGDTQYF. The rearrangement joins TRBV19 to TRBJ2-3; unclear D gene. CDR1 and CDR2 (germline): LNHDA, SQIVND (reference sequence). V dropped 3 bases and J dropped 5 bases, with 6 bases sitting between them. The CDR3 runs 12 residues.

The chain carries TRBV19 and TRBJ2-2; 7 bases are a match to TRBD2. The CDR3 runs 16 residues. J lost 5 bases, V lost 2 bases, and 8 bases had no gene match. Germline assignment: CDR1 LNHDA and CDR2 SQIVND (reference sequence). CDR3 sequence: CASSIWSSGQTGELFF. In DNA, the CDR3 is TGTGCCAGTAGTATATGGAGTAGCGGGCAGACCGGGGAGCTGTTTTTT.

This chain uses TRBV2 with TRBJ1-1, with D possibly TRBD1 on 6 matching bases. CDR3 length: 16 amino acids. Trimming left V 3 bases short and J 0 bases short, with 14 bases between. The germline V gene has CDR1 SNHLY and CDR2 FYNNEI. CDR3 sequence: CASSDSSTGLNTEAFF. Here the CDR3 DNA reads TGTGCCAGCAGTGATTCCTCAACAGGGCTGAACACTGAAGCTTTCTTT.

The chain recombines TRBV30 with TRBJ1-5; D gene unclear. V was clipped by 2 bases and J by 7 bases, with 12 bases between them. The CDR3 covers 13 residues. CDR1 is GTSNPN and CDR2 is SVGIG in the germline V gene (reference sequence). In DNA, the CDR3 is TGTGCCTGGAGTTACGCATTGGCGCAGCCCCAGCATTTT. Translating it yields CAWSYALAQPQHF.

V is TRBV11-3 and J is TRBJ2-3; unclear D gene. V lost 4 bases to trimming and J lost 2 bases, with 7 bases between them. Germline CDR1 SGHNT, CDR2 YENEEA. There are 13 residues in the CDR3. This CDR3 reads CASSWLPTDTQYF. The CDR3, as DNA: TGTGCCAGCAGCTGGCTGCCCACAGATACGCAGTATTTT.

The table lists this clone with a count of one. The chain employs TRBV7-2 and TRBJ1-6; 7 bases match TRBD1. The germline CDR1 and CDR2 sequences are SGHTA and FQGNSA. This CDR3 has 14 residues. The V segment lost 3 bases and the J segment 6 bases; nucleotides outside the gene matches: 2. CDR3 in amino acids: CASSFTGVNSPLHF. The CDR3 DNA sequence: TGTGCCAGCAGCTTCACAGGGGTTAATTCACCCCTCCACTTT.

V and J are TRBV18 and TRBJ2-1; no definite D call. V was trimmed by 2 bases and J by 8 bases, leaving 22 bases between them. Germline lookup yields CDR1 KGHSH and CDR2 LQKENI. The CDR3 loop spans 17 amino acids. The CDR3 DNA follows: TGTGCCAGCTCACCAAGTTTCTTCGTAGGGTTCGGGTATGAGCAGTTCTTC. Translated: CASSPSFFVGFGYEQFF.

The V call is TRBV15, the J call TRBJ1-1; D unresolved. The CDR3 runs to 15 residues. Trimming took off 1 base at V and 0 bases at J, with 9 bases between the two ends. Per germline, CDR1 LNHNV and CDR2 YYDKDF (reference sequence). The CDR3 here is CATSRGGSMNTEAFF. The DNA for the CDR3 is TGTGCCACCAGCAGAGGTGGCAGCATGAACACTGAAGCTTTCTTT.

The chain uses TRBV19 and TRBJ2-7; D unresolved. V lost 8 bases and J lost 0, with 17 bases in between. This CDR3 is built from 15 residues. CDR1 LNHDA and CDR2 SQIVND come from the germline V gene (reference sequence). The CDR3 loop reads CASGMTGSRSYEQYF. CDR3 nucleotide sequence: TGTGCCAGTGGGATGACGGGTTCCCGCTCCTACGAGCAGTACTTC. Full variable domain (remainder filled in from reference TRBV19 and TRBJ2-7): DGGITQSPKYLFRKEGQNVTLSCEQNLNHDAMYWYRQDPGQGLRLIYYSQIVNDFQKGDIAEGYSVSREKKESFPLTVTSAQKNPTAFYLCASGMTGSRSYEQYFGPGTRLTVT.

V is TRBV18 and J is TRBJ1-1; D gene unclear. This CDR3 has 14 residues. In germline, CDR1 is KGHSH, CDR2 LQKENI. Trimming pared 0 bases from V and 0 bases from J, leaving 5 bases between. The CDR3 nucleotides read TGTGCCAGCTCACCACCGTCAGTGAACACTGAAGCTTTCTTT. Translation: CASSPPSVNTEAFF.

The chain recombines TRBV6-2 or TRBV6-3 with TRBJ1-6; maybe TRBD1 (6 bases). Germline values: CDR1 MNHEY, CDR2 SVGEGT. The CDR3 sequence is 14 residues long. V lost 3 bases and J lost 9, with 12 bases in between. CDR3: CASSYDRMASPLHF. Written as DNA, the CDR3 is TGTGCCAGCAGTTATGACAGGATGGCTTCACCCCTCCACTTT.

The chain has TRBV27 and TRBJ1-2; a possible D gene is TRBD1 (5 bases). With 4 bases removed from V and 5 bases from J, the gap between germline ends came to 14 bases. The CDR3 runs to 14 residues. Per the germline V gene, CDR1 is MNHEY and CDR2 is SMNVEV (reference sequence). CDR3 protein: CASSSGAGAYGYTF. The CDR3 DNA is TGTGCCAGCAGTTCCGGGGCCGGGGCTTATGGCTACACCTTC.

The rearrangement links TRBV14 to TRBJ2-7; 9 positions agree with TRBD1. This CDR3 spans 14 amino acids. CDR1 and CDR2 (germline): SGHDN, FVKESK. V shed 2 bases and J 6 bases; nucleotides not matched to a gene: 5. CDR3 bases: TGTGCCAGCAGCCAACTGGGACAGGGTTTCGAGCAGTACTTC. It is translated as CASSQLGQGFEQYF.

This chain joins TRBV6-5 and TRBJ1-2, with TRBD1 matching over 11 bases. CDR1 MNHEY and CDR2 SVGAGI come from the germline V gene. The CDR3 has 16 residues. V dropped 2 bases and J dropped 4; count of bases not matched to a gene: 6. CDR3 bases: TGTGCCAGCAGTTACCATGGGGGGACAGGGGGCTATGGCTACACCTTC. Protein: CASSYHGGTGGYGYTF.

The chain couples TRBV9 to TRBJ2-6; D is ambiguous. Per the germline V gene, CDR1 is SGDLS and CDR2 is YYNGEE. V was shortened by 0 bases and J by 6 bases, with 1 base between the two germline ends. This CDR3 spans 12 amino acids. CDR3: CASSVVANVLTF. CDR3 nucleotides: TGTGCCAGCAGCGTAGTGGCCAACGTCCTGACTTTC. The variable domain in full, completed from reference TRBV9 and TRBJ2-6, reads DSGVTQTPKHLITATGQRVTLRCSPRSGDLSVYWYQQSLDQGLQFLIQYYNGEERAKGNILERFSAQQFPDLHSELNLSSLELGDSALYFCASSVVANVLTFGAGSRLTVL.

This rearrangement joins TRBV5-4 to TRBJ2-5, with 9 nucleotides matching TRBD1. The CDR3 extends over 15 amino acids. Trimming removed 0 bases from V and 2 bases from J; junction bases left unmatched: 2. Germline-derived CDR1 and CDR2 are SGHNT and YYREEE (reference sequence). The CDR3 coding sequence is TGTGCCAGCAGCTTGGGACAGGGGGGACAAGAGACCCAGTACTTC. Encoded protein: CASSLGQGGQETQYF.

The DNA for the CDR3 is TGTGCCTGGGGAACCCGCACAGATACGCAGTATTTT. Translating it yields CAWGTRTDTQYF. This chain joins TRBV30 and TRBJ2-3; D is unclear. V gave up 5 bases and J gave up 1 base, with 7 bases separating them. Germline values: CDR1 GTSNPN, CDR2 SVGIG (reference sequence). The CDR3 runs 12 residues. The whole variable domain, filled in from reference TRBV30 and TRBJ2-3, reads SQTIHQWPATLVQPVGSPLSLECTVEGTSNPNLYWYRQAAGRGLQLLFYSVGIGQISSEVPQNLSASRPQDRQFILSSKKLLLSDSGFYLCAWGTRTDTQYFGPGTRLTVL.

This clone was seen only a few times. The chain couples TRBV7-9 to TRBJ2-7, with 10 bases matching TRBD2. The CDR3 has 15 residues. V dropped 5 bases and J dropped 1; count of bases not matched to a gene: 5. CDR1 is SEHNR, CDR2 FQNEAQ, per germline (reference sequence). The CDR3 loop reads CASSQTSGRSYEQYF. CDR3 coding DNA: TGTGCCAGCAGCCAGACTAGCGGGCGATCCTACGAGCAGTACTTC.

The CDR3 loop is CASSQVALSRSTDTQYF. Here the CDR3 DNA reads TGCGCCAGCAGCCAAGTAGCCTTATCTCGTAGCACAGATACGCAGTATTTT. V gene TRBV4-1 combines with J gene TRBJ2-3, with D unclear. Trimming took off 1 base at V and 0 bases at J, with 14 bases between the two ends. Germline CDR1 and CDR2: MGHRA and YSYEKL. The length of the CDR3 is 17 residues.

The gene calls are TRBV3-1 (or the pseudogene TRBV3-2) and TRBJ2-1, with D hard to call. Germline loops: CDR1 LGHDT, CDR2 YNNKEL (reference sequence). V was shortened by 3 bases and J by 4 bases, with 4 bases between the two germline ends. The CDR3 has 12 residues. CDR3 coding DNA: TGTGCCAGCAGCCACTTATACAATGAGCAGTTCTTC. It translates to CASSHLYNEQFF.

The chain joins TRBV5-1 to TRBJ2-2; tentatively, D is TRBD1 or TRBD2 (5 bases each). The V end was cut by 3 bases, the J end by 6 bases, with 12 bases between. CDR3 length: 14 amino acids. The germline V gene encodes CDR1 SGHRS and CDR2 YFSETQ. CDR3 DNA sequence: TGCGCCAGCAGCTCCGGGACGGCGGCCGGGGAGCTGTTTTTT. Translation gives CASSSGTAAGELFF.

The gene calls are TRBV27 and TRBJ2-5; the D call may be TRBD1 or TRBD2 (5 bases each). V was shortened by 6 bases and J by 9 bases, with 17 bases between the two germline ends. CDR1 is MNHEY and CDR2 is SMNVEV in the germline V gene (reference sequence). The CDR3 loop spans 13 amino acids. The CDR3 loop is CASSVERGRAQYF. For the CDR3, the DNA is TGTGCCAGCAGCGTTGAACGGGGACGGGCCCAGTACTTC.

This rearrangement joins TRBV5-1 to TRBJ2-1; D is possibly TRBD2 (6 bases). V was cut by 0 bases and J by 5 bases, with 12 bases left in between. Germline values: CDR1 SGHRS, CDR2 YFSETQ. The length of the CDR3 is 15 residues. CDR3 amino acids: CASSLVFLADNEQFF. Written as DNA, the CDR3 is TGCGCCAGCAGCTTGGTTTTTTTAGCGGACAATGAGCAGTTCTTC.

J is TRBJ2-5 and V is TRBV7-2; the match to TRBD2 covers 7 bases. This CDR3 spans 15 amino acids. The V and J ends lost 5 bases and 6 bases, in that order; junction bases with no gene match: 12. Germline lookup yields CDR1 SGHTA and CDR2 FQGNSA. DNA for the CDR3: TGTGCCAGCAGCCGCAGCGTCCTGGGGGGGAAGACCCAGTACTTC. Its translation: CASSRSVLGGKTQYF.